The entry that follows covers one T cell receptor (beta chain) sequence. Sequencing used immunoSEQ multiplex PCR; TCRdb keeps in-frame clones, though not all of them. Of more than 95,000 clones listed, over 75% are singletons. The germline V gene encodes CDR1 SGHVS and CDR2 FNYEAQ. The CDR3 runs 15 residues. V dropped 5 bases and J dropped 7 bases, with 17 bases sitting between them. This record comes from a study of T cell responses to AZD1222 COVID-19 vaccine. This chain joins TRBV7-6 and TRBJ1-4; weak D call: TRBD1 (5 bases). This TCR was recovered from an adult in good health. The source was peripheral blood, collected on day 0 of AZD1222 vaccination. The CDR3 bases are TGTGCCAGCAGCCATAGCGGGGGGTCCGGTGAAAAACTGTTTTTT. Encoded protein: CASSHSGGSGEKLFF.